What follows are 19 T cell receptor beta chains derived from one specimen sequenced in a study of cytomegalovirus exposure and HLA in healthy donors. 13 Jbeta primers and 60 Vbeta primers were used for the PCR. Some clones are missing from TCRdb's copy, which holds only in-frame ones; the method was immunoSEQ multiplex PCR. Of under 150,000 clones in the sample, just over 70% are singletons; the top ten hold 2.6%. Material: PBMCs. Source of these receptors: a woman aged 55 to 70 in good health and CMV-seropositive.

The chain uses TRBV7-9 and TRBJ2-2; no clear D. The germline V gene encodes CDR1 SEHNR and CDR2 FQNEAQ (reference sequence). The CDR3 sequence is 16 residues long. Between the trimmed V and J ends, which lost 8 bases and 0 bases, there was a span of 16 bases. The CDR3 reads CASPSVGSANTGELFF. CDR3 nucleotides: TGTGCCAGCCCCTCAGTTGGCTCCGCGAACACCGGGGAGCTGTTTTTT.

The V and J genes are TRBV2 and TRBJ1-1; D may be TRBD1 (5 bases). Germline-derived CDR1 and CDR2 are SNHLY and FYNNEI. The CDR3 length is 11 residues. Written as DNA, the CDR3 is TGTGCAACCAATGGGGGGACTGAAGCTTTCTTT. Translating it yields CATNGGTEAFF.

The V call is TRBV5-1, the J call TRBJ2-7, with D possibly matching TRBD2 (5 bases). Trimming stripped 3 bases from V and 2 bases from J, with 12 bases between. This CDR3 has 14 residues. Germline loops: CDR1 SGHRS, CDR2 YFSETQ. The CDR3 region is CASSWTDGAYEQYF. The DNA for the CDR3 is TGCGCCAGCAGCTGGACGGACGGGGCCTACGAGCAGTACTTC. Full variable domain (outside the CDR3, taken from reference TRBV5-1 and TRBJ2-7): KAGVTQTPRYLIKTRGQQVTLSCSPISGHRSVSWYQQTPGQGLQFLFEYFSETQRNKGNFPGRFSGRQFSNSRSEMNVSTLELGDSALYLCASSWTDGAYEQYFGPGTRLTVT.

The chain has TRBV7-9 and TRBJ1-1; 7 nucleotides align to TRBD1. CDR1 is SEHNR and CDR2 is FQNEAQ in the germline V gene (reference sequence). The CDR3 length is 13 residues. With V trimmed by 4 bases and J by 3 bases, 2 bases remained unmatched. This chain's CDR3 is CASSSGQYTEAFF. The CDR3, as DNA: TGTGCCAGCAGCTCGGGACAGTACACTGAAGCTTTCTTT. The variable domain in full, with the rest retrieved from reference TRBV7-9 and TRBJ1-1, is DTGVSQNPRHKITKRGQNVTFRCDPISEHNRLYWYRQTLGQGPEFLTYFQNEAQLEKSRLLSDRFSAERPKGSFSTLEIQRTEQGDSAMYLCASSSGQYTEAFFGQGTRLTVV.

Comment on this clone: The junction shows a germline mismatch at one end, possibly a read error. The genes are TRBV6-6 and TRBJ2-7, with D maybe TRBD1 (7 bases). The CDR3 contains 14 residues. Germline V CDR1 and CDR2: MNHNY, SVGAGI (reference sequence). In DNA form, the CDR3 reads TGTGCCAGCAGTATTGACAGGGACTCCAACGAGCAGTACTTC. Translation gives CASSIDRDSNEQYF.

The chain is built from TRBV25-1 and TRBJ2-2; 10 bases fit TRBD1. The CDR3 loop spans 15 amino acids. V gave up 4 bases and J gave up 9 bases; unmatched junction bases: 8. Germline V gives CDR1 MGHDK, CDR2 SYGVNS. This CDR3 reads CASSGSDRGSWELFF. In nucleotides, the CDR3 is TGTGCCAGCAGTGGTTCGGACAGGGGGTCGTGGGAGCTGTTTTTT.

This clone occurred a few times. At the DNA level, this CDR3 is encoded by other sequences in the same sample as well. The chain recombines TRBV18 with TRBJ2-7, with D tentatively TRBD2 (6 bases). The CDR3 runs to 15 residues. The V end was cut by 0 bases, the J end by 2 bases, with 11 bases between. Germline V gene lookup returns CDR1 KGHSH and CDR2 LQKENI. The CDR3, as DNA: TGTGCCAGCTCACCACCAGCGGGTGCCGCCTACGAGCAGTACTTC. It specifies CASSPPAGAAYEQYF. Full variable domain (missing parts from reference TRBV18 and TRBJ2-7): NAGVMQNPRHLVRRRGQEARLRCSPMKGHSHVYWYRQLPEEGLKFMVYLQKENIIDESGMPKERFSAEFPKEGPSILRIQQVVRGDSAAYFCASSPPAGAAYEQYFGPGTRLTVT.

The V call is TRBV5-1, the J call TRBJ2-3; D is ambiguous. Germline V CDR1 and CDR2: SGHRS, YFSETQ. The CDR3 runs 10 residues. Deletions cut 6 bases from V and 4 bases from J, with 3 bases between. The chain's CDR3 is CASNSDTQYF. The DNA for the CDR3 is TGCGCCAGCAACTCAGATACGCAGTATTTT. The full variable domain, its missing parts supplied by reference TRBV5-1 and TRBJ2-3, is KAGVTQTPRYLIKTRGQQVTLSCSPISGHRSVSWYQQTPGQGLQFLFEYFSETQRNKGNFPGRFSGRQFSNSRSEMNVSTLELGDSALYLCASNSDTQYFGPGTRLTVL.

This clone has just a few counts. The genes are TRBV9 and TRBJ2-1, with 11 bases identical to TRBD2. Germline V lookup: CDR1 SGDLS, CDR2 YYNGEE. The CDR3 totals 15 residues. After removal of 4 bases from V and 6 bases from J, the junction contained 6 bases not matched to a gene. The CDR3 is CASSTTSGRLNEQFF. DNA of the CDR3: TGTGCCAGCAGCACTACTAGCGGGAGACTCAATGAGCAGTTCTTC.

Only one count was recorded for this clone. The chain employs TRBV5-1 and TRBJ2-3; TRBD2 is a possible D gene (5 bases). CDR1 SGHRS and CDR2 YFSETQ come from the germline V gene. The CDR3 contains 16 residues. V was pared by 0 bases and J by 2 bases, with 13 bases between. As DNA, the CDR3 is TGCGCCAGCAGCTTGGGTACGGCGGGCCCCACAGATACGCAGTATTTT. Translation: CASSLGTAGPTDTQYF.

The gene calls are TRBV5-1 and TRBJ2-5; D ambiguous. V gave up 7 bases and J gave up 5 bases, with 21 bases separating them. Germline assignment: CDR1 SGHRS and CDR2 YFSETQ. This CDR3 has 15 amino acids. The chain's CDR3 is CASRILSHVGETQYF. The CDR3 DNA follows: TGCGCCAGCCGGATACTATCACACGTTGGGGAGACCCAGTACTTC. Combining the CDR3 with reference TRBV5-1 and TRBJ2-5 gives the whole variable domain KAGVTQTPRYLIKTRGQQVTLSCSPISGHRSVSWYQQTPGQGLQFLFEYFSETQRNKGNFPGRFSGRQFSNSRSEMNVSTLELGDSALYLCASRILSHVGETQYFGPGTRLLVL.

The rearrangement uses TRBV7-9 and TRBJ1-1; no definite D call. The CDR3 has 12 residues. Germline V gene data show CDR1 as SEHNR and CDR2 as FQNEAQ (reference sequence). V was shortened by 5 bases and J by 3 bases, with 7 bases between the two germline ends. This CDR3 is CASSQRDTEAFF. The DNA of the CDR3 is TGTGCCAGCAGCCAACGGGACACTGAAGCTTTCTTT.

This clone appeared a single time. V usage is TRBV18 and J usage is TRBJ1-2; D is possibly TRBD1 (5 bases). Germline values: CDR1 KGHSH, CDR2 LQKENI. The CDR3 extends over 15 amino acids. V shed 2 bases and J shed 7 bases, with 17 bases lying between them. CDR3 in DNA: TGTGCCAGCTCACCATTCGAGATAGGCGGGGGTGGCTACACCTTC. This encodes CASSPFEIGGGGYTF.

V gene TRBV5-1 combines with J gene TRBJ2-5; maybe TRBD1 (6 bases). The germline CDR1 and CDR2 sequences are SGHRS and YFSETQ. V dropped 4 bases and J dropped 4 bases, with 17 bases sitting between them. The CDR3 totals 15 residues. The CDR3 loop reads CASSPPPGTTETQYF. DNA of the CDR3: TGCGCCAGCAGCCCGCCTCCGGGGACAACAGAGACCCAGTACTTC.

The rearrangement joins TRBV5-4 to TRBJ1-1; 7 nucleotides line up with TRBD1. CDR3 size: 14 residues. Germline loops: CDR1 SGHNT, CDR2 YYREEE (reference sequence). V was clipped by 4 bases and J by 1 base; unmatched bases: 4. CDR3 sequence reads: CASSPGGTNTEAFF. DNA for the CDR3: TGTGCCAGCAGCCCAGGGGGGACGAACACTGAAGCTTTCTTT.

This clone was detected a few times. The CDR3 DNA is TGTGCCAGCATTGGGAGCTCCTACGAGCAGTACTTC. Translated: CASIGSSYEQYF. This sequence joins TRBV6-5 and TRBJ2-7; possible D gene TRBD2, 5 bases. Trimming removed 7 bases from V and 0 bases from J, with 7 bases in between. The CDR3 runs 12 residues. The germline CDR1 and CDR2 sequences are MNHEY and SVGAGI.

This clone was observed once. The DNA for the CDR3 is TGCAGCGTTTCCCGGACAGAATATAACTATGGCTACACCTTC. Its translation: CSVSRTEYNYGYTF. This chain connects TRBV29-1 to TRBJ1-2; weak D call: TRBD1 (6 bases). With 5 bases removed from V and 1 base from J, the gap between germline ends came to 14 bases. The CDR3 is 14 amino acids. From germline, CDR1 is SQVTM and CDR2 ANQGSEA.

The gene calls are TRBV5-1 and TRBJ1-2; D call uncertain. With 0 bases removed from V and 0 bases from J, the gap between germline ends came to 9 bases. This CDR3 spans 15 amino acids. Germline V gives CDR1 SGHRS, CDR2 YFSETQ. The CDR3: CASSLGVTANYGYTF. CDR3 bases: TGCGCCAGCAGCTTGGGCGTTACAGCTAACTATGGCTACACCTTC.

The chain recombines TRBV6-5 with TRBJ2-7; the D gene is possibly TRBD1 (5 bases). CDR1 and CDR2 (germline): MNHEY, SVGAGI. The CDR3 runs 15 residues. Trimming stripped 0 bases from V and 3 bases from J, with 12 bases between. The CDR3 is CASSYSMGQSYEQYF. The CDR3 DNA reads TGTGCCAGCAGTTACTCGATGGGGCAGAGCTACGAGCAGTACTTC.